This T cell receptor (beta chain) was recorded in a study of blood T cells in healthy people across ages. Study-level findings and limits: Versus aged donors, long-lived donors had higher diversity and more naive CD4+ cells.

J gave up 2 bases and V 0 bases, and 8 bases lay outside the gene matches. Germline-derived CDR1 and CDR2 are MGHRA and YSYEKL. The CDR3 loop spans 17 amino acids. Isolated per sample were at least 7 million PBMCs. Ten or more counts support this clonotype. Its antigen is currently unknown. For the second PCR, which ran for roughly 7 to 11 cycles, a sample-barcoded 5' primer and a J-beta primer mix were used. Each of the cDNA molecules was tagged by a template-switch adaptor with 12 random nucleotides. TCRdb re-called the 5' RACE reads with MiXCR, one entry per CDR3 protein. Of 550,000 to 650,000 distinct CDR3 sequences in the sample, approximately 30% are singletons; the top ten hold around 16%.

The sequencing input was blood. This TCR was recovered from a woman of 80 years or more in good health. This sequence joins TRBV4-1 and TRBJ2-3; 7 bases are shared with TRBD1. The CDR3 region is CASSQETGTDYTDTQYF. In nucleotides, the CDR3 is TGCGCCAGCAGCCAAGAGACCGGGACAGACTACACAGATACGCAGTATTTT.